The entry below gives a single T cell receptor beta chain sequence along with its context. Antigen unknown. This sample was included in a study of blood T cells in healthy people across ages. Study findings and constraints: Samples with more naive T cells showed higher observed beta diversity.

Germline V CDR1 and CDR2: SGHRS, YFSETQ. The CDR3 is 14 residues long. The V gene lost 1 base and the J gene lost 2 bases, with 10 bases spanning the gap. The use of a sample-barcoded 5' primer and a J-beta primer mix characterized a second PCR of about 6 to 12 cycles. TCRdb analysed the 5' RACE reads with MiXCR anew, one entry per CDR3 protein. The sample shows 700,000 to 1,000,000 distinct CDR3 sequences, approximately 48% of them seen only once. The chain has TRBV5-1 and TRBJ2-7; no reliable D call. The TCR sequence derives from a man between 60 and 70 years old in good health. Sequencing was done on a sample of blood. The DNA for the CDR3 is TGCGCCAGCAGCTTGAGGCAGACCACCTACGAGCAGTACTTC. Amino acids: CASSLRQTTYEQYF.